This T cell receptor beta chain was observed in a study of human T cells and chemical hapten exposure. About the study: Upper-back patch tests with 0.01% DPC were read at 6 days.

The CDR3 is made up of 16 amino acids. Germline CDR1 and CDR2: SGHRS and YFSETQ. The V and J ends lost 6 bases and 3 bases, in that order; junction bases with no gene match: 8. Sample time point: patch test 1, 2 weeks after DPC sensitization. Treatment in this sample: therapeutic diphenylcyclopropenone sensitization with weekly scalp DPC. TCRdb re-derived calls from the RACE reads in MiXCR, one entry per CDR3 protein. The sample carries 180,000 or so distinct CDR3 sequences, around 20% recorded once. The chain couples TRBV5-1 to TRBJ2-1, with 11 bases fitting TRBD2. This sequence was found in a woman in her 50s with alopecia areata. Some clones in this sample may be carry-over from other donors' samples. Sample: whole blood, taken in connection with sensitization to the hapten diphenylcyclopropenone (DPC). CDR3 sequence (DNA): TGCGCCAGCAAGCTACCGGGACTAGCGGACTACAATGAGCAGTTCTTC. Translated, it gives CASKLPGLADYNEQFF.